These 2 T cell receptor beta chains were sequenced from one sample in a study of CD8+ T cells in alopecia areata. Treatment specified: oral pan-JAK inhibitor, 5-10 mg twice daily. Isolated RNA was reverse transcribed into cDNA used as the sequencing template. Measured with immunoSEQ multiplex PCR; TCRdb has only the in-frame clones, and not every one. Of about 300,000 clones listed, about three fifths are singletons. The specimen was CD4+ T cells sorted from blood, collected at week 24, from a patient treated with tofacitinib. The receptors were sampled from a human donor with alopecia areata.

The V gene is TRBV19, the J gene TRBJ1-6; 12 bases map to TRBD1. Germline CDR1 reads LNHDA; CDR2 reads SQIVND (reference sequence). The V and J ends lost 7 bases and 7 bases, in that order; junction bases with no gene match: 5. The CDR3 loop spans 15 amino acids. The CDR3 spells CASKGGQGANSPLHF. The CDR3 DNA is TGTGCCAGTAAGGGGGGACAGGGGGCAAATTCACCCCTCCACTTT.

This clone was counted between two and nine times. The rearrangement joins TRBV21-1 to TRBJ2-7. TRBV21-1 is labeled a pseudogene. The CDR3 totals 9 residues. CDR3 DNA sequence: TGTGCCAGCAGCAAAGCAGGCTCCTTC. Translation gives CASSKAGSF.